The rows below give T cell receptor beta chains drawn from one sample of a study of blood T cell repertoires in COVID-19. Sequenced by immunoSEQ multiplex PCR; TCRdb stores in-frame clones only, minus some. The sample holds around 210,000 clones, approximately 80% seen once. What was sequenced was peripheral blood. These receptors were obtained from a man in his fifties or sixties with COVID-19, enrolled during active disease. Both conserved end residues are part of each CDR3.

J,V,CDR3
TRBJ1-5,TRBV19,CASTRQGWVQPQHF
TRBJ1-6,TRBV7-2,CASSYFDRGDSPLHF
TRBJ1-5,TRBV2,CASSGTGFSNQPQHF
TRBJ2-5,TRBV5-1,CASSGSGGGETQYF
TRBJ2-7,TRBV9,CASSVAPSGSYEQYF
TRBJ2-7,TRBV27,CASRGGLAGGSEQYF
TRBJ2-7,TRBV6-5,CASKLRETYEQYF
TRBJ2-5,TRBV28,CASSRAPGRETQYF
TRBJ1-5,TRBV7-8,CASSPKEFASNQPQHF
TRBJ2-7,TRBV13,CASSLGLAGDSEQYF
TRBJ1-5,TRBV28,CASSTPATTPHQPQHF
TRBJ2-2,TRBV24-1,CATSGSGTGKTGELFF
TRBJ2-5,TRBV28,CGSGGRGYGETQYF
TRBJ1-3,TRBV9,CASSVEGLRGNTIYF
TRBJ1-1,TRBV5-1,CASSPRQGLNTEAFF
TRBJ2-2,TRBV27,CASKKQGNTGELFF
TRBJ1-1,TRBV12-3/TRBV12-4,CASSLSSGGEAFF
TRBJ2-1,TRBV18,CASSRTSGRSYNEQFF
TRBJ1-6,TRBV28,CASSLERGLPLHF
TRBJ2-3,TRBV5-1,CASSAGTGSGRDTQYF
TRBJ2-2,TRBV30,CASQRRGSNTGELFF
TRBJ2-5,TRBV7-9,CASSLGWSSGLQETQYF
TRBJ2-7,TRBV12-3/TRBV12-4,CASSFRGLYEQYF
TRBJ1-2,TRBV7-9,CASSPLYGYTF